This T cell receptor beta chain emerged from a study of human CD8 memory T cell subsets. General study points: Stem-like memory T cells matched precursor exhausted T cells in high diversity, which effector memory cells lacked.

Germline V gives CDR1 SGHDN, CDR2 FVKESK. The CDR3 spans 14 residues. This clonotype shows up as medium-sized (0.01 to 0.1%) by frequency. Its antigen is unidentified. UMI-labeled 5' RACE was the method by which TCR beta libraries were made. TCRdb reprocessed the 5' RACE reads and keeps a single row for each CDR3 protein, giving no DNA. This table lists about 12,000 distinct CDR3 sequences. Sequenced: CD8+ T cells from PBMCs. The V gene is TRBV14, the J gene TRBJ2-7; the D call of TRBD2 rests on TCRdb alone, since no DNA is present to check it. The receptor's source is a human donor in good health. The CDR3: CASSQGLAFYEQYF.